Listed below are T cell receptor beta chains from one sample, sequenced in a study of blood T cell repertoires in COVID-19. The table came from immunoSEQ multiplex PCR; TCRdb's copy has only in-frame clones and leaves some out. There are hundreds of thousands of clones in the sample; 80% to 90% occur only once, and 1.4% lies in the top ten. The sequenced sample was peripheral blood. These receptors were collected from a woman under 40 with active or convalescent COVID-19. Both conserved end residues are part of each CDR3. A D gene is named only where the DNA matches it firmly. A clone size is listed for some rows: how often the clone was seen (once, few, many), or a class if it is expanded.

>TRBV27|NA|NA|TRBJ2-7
CASRSLSGESYEQYF
TGTGCCAGCAGAAGCCTGTCAGGGGAATCTTACGAGCAGTACTTC
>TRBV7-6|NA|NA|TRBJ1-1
CASSLGNPGVTEAFF
TGTGCCAGCAGCTTAGGAAATCCAGGTGTAACTGAAGCTTTCTTT
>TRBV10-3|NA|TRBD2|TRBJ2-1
CAISASGNYNEQFF
TGTGCCATCAGTGCTAGCGGGAATTACAATGAGCAGTTCTTC
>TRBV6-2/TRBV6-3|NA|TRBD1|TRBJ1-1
CASSSGQGGTEAFF
TGTGCCAGCAGCTCGGGACAGGGCGGCACTGAAGCTTTCTTT
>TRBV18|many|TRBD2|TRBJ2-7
CASSSTGLAEIPQYF
TGTGCCAGCTCTTCTACGGGACTAGCGGAGATCCCCCAGTACTTC
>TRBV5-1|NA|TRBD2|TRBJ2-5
CASSLEGLAGVRETQYF
TGCGCCAGCAGCTTGGAGGGGCTAGCGGGAGTAAGGGAGACCCAGTACTTC
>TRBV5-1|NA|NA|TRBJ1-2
CASSLDANYGYTF
TGCGCCAGCAGCCTAGACGCCAACTATGGCTACACCTTC
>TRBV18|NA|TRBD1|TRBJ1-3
CASSPGQQKAGNTIYF
TGTGCCAGCTCACCGGGACAGCAAAAGGCTGGAAACACCATATATTTT
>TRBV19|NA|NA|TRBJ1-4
CASSIGRVGGEKLFF
TGTGCCAGTAGTATCGGAAGGGTTGGAGGGGAAAAACTGTTTTTT
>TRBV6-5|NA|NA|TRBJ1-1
CASILSIAFNTEAFF
TGTGCCAGCATTTTGTCGATAGCATTTAACACTGAAGCTTTCTTT
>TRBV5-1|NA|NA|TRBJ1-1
CASSSGGTPGTEAFF
TGCGCCAGCAGCTCGGGAGGGACCCCTGGTACTGAAGCTTTCTTT
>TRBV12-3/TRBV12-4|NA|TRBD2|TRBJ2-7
CASSFAGGLEQYF
TGTGCCAGCAGTTTTGCGGGGGGGCTCGAGCAGTACTTC
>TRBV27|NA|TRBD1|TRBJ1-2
CASSSGQGAPQGYTF
TGTGCCAGCAGTTCCGGACAGGGGGCCCCCCAGGGCTACACCTTC
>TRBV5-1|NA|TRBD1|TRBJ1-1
CASSLVWTGGAGTEAFF
TGCGCCAGCAGCTTGGTGTGGACAGGGGGCGCAGGAACTGAAGCTTTCTTT
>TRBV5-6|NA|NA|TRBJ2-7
CASSLEGRGAYEQYF
TGTGCCAGCAGCTTGGAGGGCAGGGGCGCGTACGAGCAGTACTTC
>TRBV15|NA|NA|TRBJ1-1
CATSRVFGVTEAFF
TGTGCCACCAGCAGAGTTTTCGGGGTTACTGAAGCTTTCTTT
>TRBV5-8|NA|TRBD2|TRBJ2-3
CASSWELAGGTDTQYF
TGTGCCAGCAGCTGGGAGCTAGCGGGAGGGACAGATACGCAGTATTTT
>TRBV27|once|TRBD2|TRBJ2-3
CASSLLAGVGTDTQYF
TGTGCCAGCAGTTTGCTAGCGGGGGTAGGCACAGATACGCAGTATTTT
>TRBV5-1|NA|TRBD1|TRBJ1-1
CASSLLRDSVDTEAFF
TGCGCCAGCAGCTTATTAAGGGACAGTGTTGACACTGAAGCTTTCTTT
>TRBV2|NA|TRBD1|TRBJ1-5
CASSAGTGDQPQHF
TGTGCCAGCAGTGCTGGGACAGGTGATCAGCCCCAGCATTTT
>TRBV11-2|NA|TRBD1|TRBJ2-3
CASSLDREYTDTQYF
TGTGCCAGCAGCTTGGACAGGGAATACACAGATACGCAGTATTTT
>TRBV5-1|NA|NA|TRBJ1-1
CASSLALMNTEAFF
TGCGCCAGCAGCTTGGCCTTAATGAACACTGAAGCTTTCTTT
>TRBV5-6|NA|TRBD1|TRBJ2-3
CASSRQGFADTQYF
TGTGCCAGCAGCCGACAGGGATTTGCAGATACGCAGTATTTT
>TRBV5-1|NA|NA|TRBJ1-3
CASSSNTARRYF
TGCGCCAGCAGCTCTAATACCGCACGGAGATATTTT
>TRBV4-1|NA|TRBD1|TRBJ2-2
CASSQTGTGGTGELFF
TGCGCCAGCAGCCAAACGGGGACAGGGGGGACCGGGGAGCTGTTTTTT
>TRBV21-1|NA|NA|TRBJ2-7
CASTFGLAGSLYEQYF
TGTGCCAGCACCTTCGGGCTAGCGGGATCTTTATACGAGCAGTACTTC
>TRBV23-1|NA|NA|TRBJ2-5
CASSRAGKTQYF
TGCGCCAGCAGTCGGGCAGGAAAGACCCAGTACTTC
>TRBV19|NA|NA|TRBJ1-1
CASMAELNTEAFF
TGTGCCAGTATGGCAGAATTGAACACTGAAGCTTTCTTT
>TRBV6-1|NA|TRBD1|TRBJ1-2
CASSEGQGAIYGYTF
TGTGCCAGCAGTGAAGGACAGGGGGCCATTTATGGCTACACCTTC
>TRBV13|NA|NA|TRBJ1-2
CASTPGGYGYTF
TGTGCCAGCACCCCCGGGGGTTATGGCTACACCTTC
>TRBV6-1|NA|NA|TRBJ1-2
CASSDPAGGYPYTF
TGTGCCAGCAGTGACCCGGCGGGTGGGTATCCCTACACCTTC
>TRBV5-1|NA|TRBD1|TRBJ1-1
CASQGQGNTEAFF
TGCGCCAGCCAGGGACAGGGGAACACTGAAGCTTTCTTT
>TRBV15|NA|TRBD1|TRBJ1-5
CATTHGTAYSNQPQHF
TGTGCCACCACCCACGGGACAGCTTATAGCAATCAGCCCCAGCATTTT
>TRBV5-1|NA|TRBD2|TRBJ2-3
CASSFQLASTDTQYF
TGCGCCAGCAGCTTCCAACTAGCGAGCACAGATACGCAGTATTTT
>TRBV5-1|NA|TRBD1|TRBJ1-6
CASSWSQQGEGSYNSPLHF
TGCGCCAGCAGCTGGAGCCAACAGGGGGAAGGATCCTATAATTCACCCCTCCACTTT